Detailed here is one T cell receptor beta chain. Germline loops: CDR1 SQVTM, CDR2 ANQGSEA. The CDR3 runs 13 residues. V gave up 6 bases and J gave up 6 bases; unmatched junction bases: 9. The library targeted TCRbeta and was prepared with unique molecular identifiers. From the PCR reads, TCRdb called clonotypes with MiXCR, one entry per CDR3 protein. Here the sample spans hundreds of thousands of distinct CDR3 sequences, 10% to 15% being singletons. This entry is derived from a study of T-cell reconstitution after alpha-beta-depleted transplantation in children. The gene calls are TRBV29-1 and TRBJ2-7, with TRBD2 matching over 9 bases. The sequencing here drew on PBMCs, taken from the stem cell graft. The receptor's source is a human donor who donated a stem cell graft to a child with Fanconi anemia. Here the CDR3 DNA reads TGCAGCGTCACTGGCCCACTAGCGGGCGAGCAGTACTTC. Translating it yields CSVTGPLAGEQYF.